This T cell receptor (beta chain) derives from a study of control samples from healthy donors and cancer patients. Data came from immunoSEQ multiplex PCR; TCRdb stores just in-frame clones and leaves some out. The table shows roughly 60,000 clones, with about 95% occurring only once. Per germline, CDR1 GTSNPN and CDR2 SVGIG (reference sequence). This CDR3 spans 13 amino acids. The germline V and J ends were trimmed by 8 bases and 7 bases, with 20 bases remaining between them. The sample taken for sequencing was blood. The chain links TRBV30 to TRBJ1-2, with D tentatively TRBD1 (6 bases). This receptor was taken from a man aged 30 to 39 in good health. The DNA for the CDR3 is TGTGCCGGGCCGGGGGGCGCGCGGGGTGGCTACACCTTC. Its translation is CAGPGGARGGYTF.